Below, 8 T cell receptor beta chains from the same sample are listed, as sequenced in a study of blood T cell repertoires in COVID-19 (TCRdb year 2020). The method behind the library was the immunoSEQ multiplex PCR assay. TCRdb stores this immuneACCESS table with in-frame sequences only. Part of the clones is absent; in the studies checked, under half of the shortfall reflects unresolved V genes, and no reason is known for the rest. The sample has about 97,000 clones on record, about 84% of them singletons. The ten largest account for 4.4% of the sample. The sample was peripheral blood. Source of these receptors: a man aged 60 to 75 with acute or convalescent COVID-19.

This chain's CDR3 is CASSLAVGRGGEAFF. Written as DNA, the CDR3 is TGTGCCAGCAGCTTAGCGGTGGGCAGGGGCGGTGAAGCTTTCTTT. This chain uses TRBV7-8 with TRBJ1-1; D might be TRBD1 (6 bases). The CDR3 runs 15 residues. V lost 0 bases to trimming and J lost 7 bases, with 15 bases between them. CDR1 is SGHVS, CDR2 FQNEAQ, per germline.

This sequence joins TRBV19 and TRBJ2-5, with 8 bases matching TRBD1. This CDR3 has 14 amino acids. The germline CDR1 and CDR2 sequences are LNHDA and SQIVND (reference sequence). V was pared by 5 bases and J by 5 bases, with 7 bases of the junction left unmatched. The DNA of the CDR3 is TGTGCCAGTAGTGCACCAGGGGGCTGGGAGACCCAGTACTTC. This codes for CASSAPGGWETQYF.

A few counts support this clone. This chain connects TRBV11-2 to TRBJ1-1; D possibly corresponds to TRBD1 (6 bases). V was trimmed by 5 bases and J by 2 bases, leaving 12 bases between them. Per germline, CDR1 SGHAT and CDR2 FQNNGV. The CDR3 sequence is 14 residues long. DNA for the CDR3: TGTGCCAGCAGCCGCCCGACAGGCAACACTGAAGCTTTCTTT. Its translation is CASSRPTGNTEAFF.

This chain uses TRBV27 with TRBJ2-5; perhaps TRBD2 as D (6 bases). The CDR3 spans 13 residues. The germline V gene has CDR1 MNHEY and CDR2 SMNVEV (reference sequence). Trimming removed 5 bases from V and 3 bases from J, with 10 bases in between. The CDR3 sequence is CASSPDYEETQYF. The CDR3 DNA is TGTGCCAGCAGTCCGGACTACGAAGAGACCCAGTACTTC.

The V call is TRBV6-2 or TRBV6-3, the J call TRBJ2-4; 12 bases fit TRBD2. The germline V gene has CDR1 MNHEY and CDR2 SVGEGT. The ends lost 4 bases at V and 8 bases at J; junction bases unmatched: 6. The CDR3 contains 15 residues. The CDR3 bases are TGTGCCAGCAGTTGGACTAGCGGGATCGGGGACATTCAGTACTTC. It specifies CASSWTSGIGDIQYF.

J is TRBJ2-7 and V is TRBV6-1, with D unclear. V lost 2 bases and J lost 7, with 12 bases in between. The CDR3 sequence is 13 residues long. Germline V lookup: CDR1 MNHNS, CDR2 SASEGT. Here the CDR3 reads CASSEYEALEQYF. The CDR3, as DNA: TGTGCCAGCAGTGAATATGAGGCCTTGGAGCAGTACTTC.

The chain links TRBV11-3 to TRBJ2-3, with TRBD1 matching over 7 bases. The CDR3 runs 15 residues. Germline CDR1 SGHNT, CDR2 YENEEA. V was clipped by 4 bases and J by 7 bases; unmatched bases: 11. CDR3 bases: TGTGCCAGCAGCTCCCGACAGGGCCAGAGCCATACGCAGTATTTT. It translates to CASSSRQGQSHTQYF.

This clone was detected only a few times. The J gene is TRBJ1-1, the V gene TRBV5-1; 9 bases match TRBD1. V was clipped by 4 bases and J by 4 bases; unmatched bases: 14. Germline-derived CDR1 and CDR2 are SGHRS and YFSETQ. This CDR3 has 17 amino acids. CDR3 amino acids: CASSTVPGQGYGTEAFF. The DNA for the CDR3 is TGCGCCAGCAGCACCGTCCCGGGACAGGGATACGGCACTGAAGCTTTCTTT.